The rows below give T cell receptor beta chains drawn from one sample of a study of T cells after yellow fever vaccination. In TCRdb, the 5' RACE reads were re-called with MiXCR into one record per CDR3 protein. The sample lists hundreds of thousands of distinct CDR3 sequences, roughly 3.9% occurring once. The specimen comprised PBMCs, sampled 5 days after the yellow fever booster vaccination. Source of these receptors: a man between 18 and 35 years old who received the YFV17D yellow fever vaccine. CDR3s include the opening cysteine and the closing phenylalanine or tryptophan. Each record gives: V gene, J gene, clone size, D gene, CDR3 protein, CDR3 DNA. The D gene is left open where the match is weak. Clone size is stated in some rows and not others, as once, few, many or a class when expanded.

V gene: TRBV4-3; J gene: TRBJ2-3; clone size: few; D gene: .; CDR3 protein: CASSQAAGTDTQYF; CDR3 DNA: TGCGCCAGCAGCCAAGCTGCCGGCACAGATACGCAGTATTTT
V gene: TRBV9; J gene: TRBJ2-6; clone size: few; D gene: .; CDR3 protein: CASSPTPGPSGANVLTF; CDR3 DNA: TGTGCCAGCAGCCCTACTCCTGGGCCTTCTGGGGCCAACGTCCTGACTTTC
V gene: TRBV19; J gene: TRBJ2-1; clone size: .; D gene: .; CDR3 protein: CASSLDGLNEQFF; CDR3 DNA: TGTGCCAGTAGTCTGGACGGACTCAATGAGCAGTTCTTC
V gene: TRBV30; J gene: TRBJ2-2; clone size: many; D gene: .; CDR3 protein: CAWSSTGELFF; CDR3 DNA: TGTGCCTGGAGTTCGACCGGGGAGCTGTTTTTT
V gene: TRBV12-3/TRBV12-4; J gene: TRBJ1-5; clone size: few; D gene: .; CDR3 protein: CASSPPGGLRFF; CDR3 DNA: TGTGCCAGCAGCCCACCGGGTGGCCTCCGTTTTTTT
V gene: TRBV5-1; J gene: TRBJ2-1; clone size: many; D gene: .; CDR3 protein: CASSNSGFTYNEQFF; CDR3 DNA: TGCGCCAGCAGCAACTCGGGTTTCACCTACAATGAGCAGTTCTTC
V gene: TRBV20-1; J gene: TRBJ2-1; clone size: few; D gene: .; CDR3 protein: CSAPILGVSYNEQFF; CDR3 DNA: TGCAGTGCCCCGATATTGGGGGTCTCCTACAATGAGCAGTTCTTC
V gene: TRBV6-5; J gene: TRBJ2-2; clone size: few; D gene: .; CDR3 protein: CASSYGWGSGNTGELFF; CDR3 DNA: TGTGCCAGCAGTTACGGGTGGGGATCGGGGAACACCGGGGAGCTGTTTTTT
V gene: TRBV14; J gene: TRBJ2-3; clone size: few; D gene: .; CDR3 protein: CASSQAINTDTQYF; CDR3 DNA: TGTGCCAGCAGCCAAGCCATCAACACAGATACGCAGTATTTT
V gene: TRBV11-2; J gene: TRBJ2-3; clone size: few; D gene: TRBD2; CDR3 protein: CASSLAHGLAGGGRDTQYF; CDR3 DNA: TGTGCCAGCAGCTTAGCCCACGGACTAGCGGGGGGCGGACGGGATACGCAGTATTTT
V gene: TRBV10-3; J gene: TRBJ1-1; clone size: few; D gene: .; CDR3 protein: CAISAGLPSPEAFF; CDR3 DNA: TGTGCCATCAGCGCGGGACTACCGTCTCCTGAAGCTTTCTTT
V gene: TRBV2; J gene: TRBJ1-5; clone size: few; D gene: .; CDR3 protein: CASSLDPGTNQPQHF; CDR3 DNA: TGTGCCAGCAGTCTAGACCCGGGAACTAATCAGCCCCAGCATTTT
V gene: TRBV5-1; J gene: TRBJ1-2; clone size: .; D gene: .; CDR3 protein: CASSTGQAEDYGYTF; CDR3 DNA: TGCGCCAGCTCTACAGGGCAGGCGGAGGACTATGGCTACACCTTC
V gene: TRBV7-3; J gene: TRBJ2-3; clone size: .; D gene: .; CDR3 protein: CASSLMVEDTQYF; CDR3 DNA: TGTGCCAGCAGCTTAATGGTTGAAGATACGCAGTATTTT
V gene: TRBV24-1; J gene: TRBJ2-1; clone size: few; D gene: TRBD2; CDR3 protein: CATRGGAHNEQFF; CDR3 DNA: TGTGCCACCAGGGGAGGGGCCCACAATGAGCAGTTCTTC
V gene: TRBV4-3; J gene: TRBJ2-1; clone size: many; D gene: .; CDR3 protein: CASSQDIPLGWSSYNEQFF; CDR3 DNA: TGCGCCAGCAGCCAAGATATTCCCCTGGGGTGGAGCTCCTACAATGAGCAGTTCTTC
V gene: TRBV18; J gene: TRBJ1-4; clone size: few; D gene: .; CDR3 protein: CASSRGENEKLFF; CDR3 DNA: TGTGCCAGCTCACGAGGGGAGAATGAAAAACTGTTTTTT
V gene: TRBV6-6; J gene: TRBJ1-1; clone size: few; D gene: TRBD1; CDR3 protein: CASSASGTGDFSTEAFF; CDR3 DNA: TGTGCCAGCAGTGCCTCCGGGACAGGGGATTTCTCGACTGAAGCTTTCTTT
V gene: TRBV5-1; J gene: TRBJ2-2; clone size: few; D gene: TRBD1; CDR3 protein: CASSFWDSNTGELFF; CDR3 DNA: TGCGCCAGCAGCTTTTGGGACAGCAACACCGGGGAGCTGTTTTTT
V gene: TRBV4-2; J gene: TRBJ2-5; clone size: .; D gene: .; CDR3 protein: CASSQSGEAAETQYF; CDR3 DNA: TGTGCCAGCAGCCAATCAGGGGAAGCTGCGGAGACCCAGTACTTC
V gene: TRBV28; J gene: TRBJ1-2; clone size: many; D gene: .; CDR3 protein: CASSPSYGYTF; CDR3 DNA: TGTGCCAGCAGTCCCTCCTATGGCTACACCTTC
V gene: TRBV30; J gene: TRBJ2-7; clone size: many; D gene: .; CDR3 protein: CAWSDQHVDFSSYEQYF; CDR3 DNA: TGTGCCTGGAGTGACCAACACGTCGATTTCAGCTCCTACGAGCAGTACTTC
V gene: TRBV29-1; J gene: TRBJ2-7; clone size: .; D gene: .; CDR3 protein: CSARAYEQYF; CDR3 DNA: TGCAGCGCGCGGGCCTACGAGCAGTACTTC
V gene: TRBV5-1; J gene: TRBJ1-4; clone size: few; D gene: .; CDR3 protein: CASSPGQPTNEKLFF; CDR3 DNA: TGCGCCAGCAGCCCAGGACAGCCAACTAATGAAAAACTGTTTTTT
V gene: TRBV5-1; J gene: TRBJ2-1; clone size: few; D gene: TRBD2; CDR3 protein: CASRTGTSPLNEQFF; CDR3 DNA: TGCGCCAGCAGAACCGGGACTAGCCCTCTCAATGAGCAGTTCTTC
V gene: TRBV15; J gene: TRBJ2-2; clone size: few; D gene: TRBD2; CDR3 protein: CATSRDGRGGFAGELFF; CDR3 DNA: TGTGCCACCAGCAGAGATGGGCGGGGGGGCTTCGCCGGGGAGCTGTTTTTT
V gene: TRBV20-1; J gene: TRBJ2-3; clone size: .; D gene: .; CDR3 protein: CSARDIQEYTDTQYF; CDR3 DNA: TGCAGTGCTAGAGATATACAGGAGTACACAGATACGCAGTATTTT
V gene: TRBV6-2/TRBV6-3; J gene: TRBJ2-1; clone size: few; D gene: TRBD2; CDR3 protein: CASSYSVAGGLSYNEQFF; CDR3 DNA: TGTGCCAGCAGTTATTCCGTAGCGGGGGGCCTCTCCTACAATGAGCAGTTCTTC
V gene: TRBV5-5; J gene: TRBJ2-4; clone size: many; D gene: TRBD1; CDR3 protein: CASSPDRLRVNIQYF; CDR3 DNA: TGTGCCAGCAGCCCGGACAGGTTGCGGGTCAACATTCAGTACTTC